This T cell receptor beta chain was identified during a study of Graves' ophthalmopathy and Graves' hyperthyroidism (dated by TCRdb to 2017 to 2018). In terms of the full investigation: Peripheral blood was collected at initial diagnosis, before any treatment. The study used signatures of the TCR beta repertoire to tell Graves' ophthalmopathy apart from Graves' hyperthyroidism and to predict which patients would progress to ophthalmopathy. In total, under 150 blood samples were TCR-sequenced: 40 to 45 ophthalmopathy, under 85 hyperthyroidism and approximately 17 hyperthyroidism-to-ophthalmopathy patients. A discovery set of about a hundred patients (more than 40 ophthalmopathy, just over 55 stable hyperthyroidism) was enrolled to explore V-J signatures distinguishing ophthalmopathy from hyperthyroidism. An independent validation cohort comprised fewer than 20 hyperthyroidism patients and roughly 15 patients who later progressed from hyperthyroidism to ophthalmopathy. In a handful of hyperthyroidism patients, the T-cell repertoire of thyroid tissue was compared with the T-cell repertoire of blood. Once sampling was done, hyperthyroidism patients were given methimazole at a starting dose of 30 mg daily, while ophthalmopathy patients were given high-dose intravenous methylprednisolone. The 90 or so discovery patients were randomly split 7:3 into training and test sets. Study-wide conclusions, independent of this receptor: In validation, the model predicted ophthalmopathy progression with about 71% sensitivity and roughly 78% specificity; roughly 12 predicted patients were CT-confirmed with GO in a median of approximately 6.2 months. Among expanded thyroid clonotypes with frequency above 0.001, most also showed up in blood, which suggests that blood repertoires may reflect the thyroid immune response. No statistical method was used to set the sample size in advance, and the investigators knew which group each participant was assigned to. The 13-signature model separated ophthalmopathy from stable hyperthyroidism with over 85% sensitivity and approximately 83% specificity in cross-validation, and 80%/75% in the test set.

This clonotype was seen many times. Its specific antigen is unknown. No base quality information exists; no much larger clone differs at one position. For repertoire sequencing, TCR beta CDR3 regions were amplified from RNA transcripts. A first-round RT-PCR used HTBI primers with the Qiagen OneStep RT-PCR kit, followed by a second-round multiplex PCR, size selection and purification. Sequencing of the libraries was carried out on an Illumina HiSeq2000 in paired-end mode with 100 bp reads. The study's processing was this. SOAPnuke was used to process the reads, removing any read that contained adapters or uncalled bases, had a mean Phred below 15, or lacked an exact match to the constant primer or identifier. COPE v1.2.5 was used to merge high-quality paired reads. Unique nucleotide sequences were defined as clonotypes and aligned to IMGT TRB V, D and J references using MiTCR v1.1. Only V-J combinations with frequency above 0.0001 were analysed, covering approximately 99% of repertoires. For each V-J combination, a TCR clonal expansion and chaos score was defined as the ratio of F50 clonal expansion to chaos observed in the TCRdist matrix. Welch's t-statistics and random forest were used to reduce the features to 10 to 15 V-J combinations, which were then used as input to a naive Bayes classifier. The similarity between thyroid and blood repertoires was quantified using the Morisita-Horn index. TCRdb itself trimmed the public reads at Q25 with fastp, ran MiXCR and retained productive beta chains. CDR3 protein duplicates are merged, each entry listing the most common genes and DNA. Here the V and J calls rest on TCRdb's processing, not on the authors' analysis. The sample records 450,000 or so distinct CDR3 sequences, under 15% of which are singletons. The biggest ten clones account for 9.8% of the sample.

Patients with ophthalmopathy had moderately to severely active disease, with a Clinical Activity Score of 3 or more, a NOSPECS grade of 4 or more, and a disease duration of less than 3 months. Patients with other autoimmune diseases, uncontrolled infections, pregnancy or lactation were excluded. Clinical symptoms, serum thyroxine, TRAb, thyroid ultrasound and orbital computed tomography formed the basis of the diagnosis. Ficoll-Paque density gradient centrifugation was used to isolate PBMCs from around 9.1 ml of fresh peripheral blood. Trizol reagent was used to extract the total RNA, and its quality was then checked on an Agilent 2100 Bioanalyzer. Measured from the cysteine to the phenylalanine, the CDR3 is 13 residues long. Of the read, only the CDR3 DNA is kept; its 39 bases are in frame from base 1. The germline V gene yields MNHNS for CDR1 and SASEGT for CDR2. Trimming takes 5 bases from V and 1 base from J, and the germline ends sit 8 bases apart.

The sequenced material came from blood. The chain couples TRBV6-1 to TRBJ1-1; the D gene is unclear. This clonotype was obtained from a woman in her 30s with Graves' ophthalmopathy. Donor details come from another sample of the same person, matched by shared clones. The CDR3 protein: CASSRSANTEAFF. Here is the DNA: TGTGCCAGCAGTCGGTCAGCGAACACTGAAGCTTTCTTT.